These 2 T cell receptor beta chains came from one sample sequenced in a study of control samples from healthy donors and cancer patients. The assay was immunoSEQ multiplex PCR, and TCRdb's table has in-frame clones only and misses some. The sample carries 160,000 or so clones, 93% recorded once. Sequencing was performed on blood. The origin of the receptors is a man over 45 in good health.

This clone was recorded only once. V usage is TRBV27 and J usage is TRBJ2-5; unclear D gene. Germline V gene lookup returns CDR1 MNHEY and CDR2 SMNVEV (reference sequence). This CDR3 has 10 residues. Trimming pared 7 bases from V and 3 bases from J, leaving 3 bases between. The CDR3 coding sequence is TGTGCCAGCAAGGAAGAGACCCAGTACTTC. It is translated as CASKEETQYF.

The chain has TRBV7-2 and TRBJ2-1; D is ambiguous. V lost 1 base and J lost 5, with 9 bases in between. The CDR3 spans 14 residues. Germline assignment: CDR1 SGHTA and CDR2 FQGNSA. The CDR3 loop reads CASSLDSFNNEQFF. Written as DNA, the CDR3 is TGTGCCAGCAGCTTAGATTCTTTTAACAATGAGCAGTTCTTC.